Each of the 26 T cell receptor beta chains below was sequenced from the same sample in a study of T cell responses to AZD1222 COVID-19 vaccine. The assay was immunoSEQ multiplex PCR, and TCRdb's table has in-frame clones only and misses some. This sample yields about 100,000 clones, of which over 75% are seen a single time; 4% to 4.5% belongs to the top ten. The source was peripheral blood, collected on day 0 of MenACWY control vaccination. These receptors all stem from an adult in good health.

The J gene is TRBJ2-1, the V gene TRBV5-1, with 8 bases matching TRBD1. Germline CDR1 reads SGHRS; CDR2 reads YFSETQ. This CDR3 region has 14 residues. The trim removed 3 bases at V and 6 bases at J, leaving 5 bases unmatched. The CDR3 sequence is CASSSQGAGNEQFF. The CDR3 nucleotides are TGCGCCAGCAGCTCTCAGGGGGCTGGCAATGAGCAGTTCTTC. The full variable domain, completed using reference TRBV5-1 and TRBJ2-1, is KAGVTQTPRYLIKTRGQQVTLSCSPISGHRSVSWYQQTPGQGLQFLFEYFSETQRNKGNFPGRFSGRQFSNSRSEMNVSTLELGDSALYLCASSSQGAGNEQFFGPGTRLTVL.

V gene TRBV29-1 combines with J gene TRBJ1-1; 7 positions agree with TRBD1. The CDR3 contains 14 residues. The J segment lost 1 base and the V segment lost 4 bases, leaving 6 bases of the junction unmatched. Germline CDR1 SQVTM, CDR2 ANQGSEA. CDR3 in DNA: TGCAGCGTTGTTGGAAACAGGGGGAACACTGAAGCTTTCTTT. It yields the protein CSVVGNRGNTEAFF. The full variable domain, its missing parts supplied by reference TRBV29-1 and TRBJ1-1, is SAVISQKPSRDICQRGTSLTIQCQVDSQVTMMFWYRQQPGQSLTLIATANQGSEATYESGFVIDKFPISRPNLTFSTLTVSNMSPEDSSIYLCSVVGNRGNTEAFFGQGTRLTVV.

The CDR3 nucleotides are TGTGCCAGCAGCCCCTCTAGCGGGGGATACTACGAGCAGTACTTC. Protein: CASSPSSGGYYEQYF. The chain combines TRBV3-1 (or the pseudogene TRBV3-2) with TRBJ2-7; 10 bases are shared with TRBD2. V shed 4 bases and J 3 bases; nucleotides not matched to a gene: 6. The CDR3 runs to 15 residues. Germline values: CDR1 LGHDT, CDR2 YNNKEL (reference sequence).

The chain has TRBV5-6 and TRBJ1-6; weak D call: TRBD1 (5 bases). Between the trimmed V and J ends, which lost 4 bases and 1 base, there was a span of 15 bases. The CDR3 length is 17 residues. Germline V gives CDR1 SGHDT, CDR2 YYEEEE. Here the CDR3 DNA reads TGTGCCAGCAGCCAGGGCCACTTAGGGTCCTATAATTCACCCCTCCACTTT. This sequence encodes CASSQGHLGSYNSPLHF.

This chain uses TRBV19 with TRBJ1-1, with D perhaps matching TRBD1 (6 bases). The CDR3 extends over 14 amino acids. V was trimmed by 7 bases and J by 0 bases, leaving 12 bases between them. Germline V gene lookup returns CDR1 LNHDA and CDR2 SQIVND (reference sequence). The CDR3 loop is CASIPRGMNTEAFF. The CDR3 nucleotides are TGTGCCAGTATCCCCAGGGGTATGAACACTGAAGCTTTCTTT.

CDR3 nucleotide sequence: TGTGCCAGCAGCTTAGGGGGGGACACTGAAGCTTTCTTT. Residues: CASSLGGDTEAFF. The chain recombines TRBV7-2 with TRBJ1-1; possibly TRBD1 for D (5 bases). Germline V gene data show CDR1 as SGHTA and CDR2 as FQGNSA. The CDR3 covers 13 residues. The V and J ends lost 1 base and 3 bases respectively, with 6 bases between them. The full variable domain, its missing parts supplied by reference TRBV7-2 and TRBJ1-1, is GAGVSQSPSNKVTEKGKDVELRCDPISGHTALYWYRQSLGQGLEFLIYFQGNSAPDKSGLPSDRFSAERTGGSVSTLTIQRTQQEDSAVYLCASSLGGDTEAFFGQGTRLTVV.

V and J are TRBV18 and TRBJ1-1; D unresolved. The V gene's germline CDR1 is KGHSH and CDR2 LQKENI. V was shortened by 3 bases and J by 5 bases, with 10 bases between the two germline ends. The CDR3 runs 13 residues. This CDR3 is CASSPLEETEAFF. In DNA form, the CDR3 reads TGTGCCAGCTCACCTCTGGAGGAAACTGAAGCTTTCTTT.

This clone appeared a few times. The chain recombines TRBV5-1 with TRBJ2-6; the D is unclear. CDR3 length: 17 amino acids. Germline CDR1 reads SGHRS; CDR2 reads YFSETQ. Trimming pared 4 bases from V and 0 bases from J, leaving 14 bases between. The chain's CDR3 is CASSPLSSSSGANVLTF. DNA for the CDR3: TGCGCCAGCAGCCCCTTATCAAGTTCCTCTGGGGCCAACGTCCTGACTTTC.

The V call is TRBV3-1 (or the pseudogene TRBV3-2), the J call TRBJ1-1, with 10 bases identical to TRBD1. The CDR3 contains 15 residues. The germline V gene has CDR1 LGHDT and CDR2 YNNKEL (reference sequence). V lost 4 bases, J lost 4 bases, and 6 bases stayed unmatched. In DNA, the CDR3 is TGTGCCAGCAGCCGACAGGGGGCGCCGGTCACTGAAGCTTTCTTT. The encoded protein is CASSRQGAPVTEAFF.

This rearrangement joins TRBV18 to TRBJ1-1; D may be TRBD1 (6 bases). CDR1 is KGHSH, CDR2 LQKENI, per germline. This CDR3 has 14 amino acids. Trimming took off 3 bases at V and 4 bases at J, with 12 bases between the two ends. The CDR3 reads CASSPAGGGTEAFF. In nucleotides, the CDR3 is TGTGCCAGCTCACCTGCGGGGGGCGGCACTGAAGCTTTCTTT.

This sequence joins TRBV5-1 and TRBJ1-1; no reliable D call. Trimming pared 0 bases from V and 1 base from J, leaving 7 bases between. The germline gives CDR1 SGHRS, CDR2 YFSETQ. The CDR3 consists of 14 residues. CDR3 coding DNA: TGCGCCAGCAGCTTGGCCCGCAGGAACACTGAAGCTTTCTTT. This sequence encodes CASSLARRNTEAFF. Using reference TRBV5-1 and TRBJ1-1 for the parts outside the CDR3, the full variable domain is KAGVTQTPRYLIKTRGQQVTLSCSPISGHRSVSWYQQTPGQGLQFLFEYFSETQRNKGNFPGRFSGRQFSNSRSEMNVSTLELGDSALYLCASSLARRNTEAFFGQGTRLTVV.

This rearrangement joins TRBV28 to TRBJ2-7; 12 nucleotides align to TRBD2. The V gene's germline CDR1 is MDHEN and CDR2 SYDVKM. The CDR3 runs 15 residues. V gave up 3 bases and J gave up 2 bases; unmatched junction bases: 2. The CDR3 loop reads CASSFPSGGAYEQYF. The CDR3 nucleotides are TGTGCCAGCAGTTTCCCTAGCGGGGGGGCCTACGAGCAGTACTTC.

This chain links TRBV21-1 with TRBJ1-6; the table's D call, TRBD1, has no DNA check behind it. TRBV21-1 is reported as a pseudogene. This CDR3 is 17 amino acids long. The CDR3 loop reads CASSKCAGASYNSPLHF. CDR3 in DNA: TGTGCCAGCAGCAAATGTGCAGGGGCTTCCTATAATTCACCCCTCCACTTT.

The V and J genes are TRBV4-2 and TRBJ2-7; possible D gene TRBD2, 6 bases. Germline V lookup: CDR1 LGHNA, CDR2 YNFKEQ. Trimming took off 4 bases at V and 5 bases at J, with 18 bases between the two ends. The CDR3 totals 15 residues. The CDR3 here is CASSPAASVIHEQYF. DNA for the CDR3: TGTGCCAGCAGCCCGGCGGCTAGCGTAATCCACGAGCAGTACTTC.

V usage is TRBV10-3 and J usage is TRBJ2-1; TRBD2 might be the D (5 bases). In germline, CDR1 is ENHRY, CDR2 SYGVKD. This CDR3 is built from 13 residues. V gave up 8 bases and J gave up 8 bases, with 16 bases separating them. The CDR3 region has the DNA TGTGCCATCGGAGGACTTAGCGACGATGAGCAGTTCTTC. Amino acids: CAIGGLSDDEQFF.

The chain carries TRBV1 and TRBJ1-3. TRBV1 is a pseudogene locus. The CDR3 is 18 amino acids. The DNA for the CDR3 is TGCACCAGCAGCCAAGATCTGGGGAAGAGCAGCTCTGGAAACACCATATATTTT. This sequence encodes CTSSQDLGKSSSGNTIYF.

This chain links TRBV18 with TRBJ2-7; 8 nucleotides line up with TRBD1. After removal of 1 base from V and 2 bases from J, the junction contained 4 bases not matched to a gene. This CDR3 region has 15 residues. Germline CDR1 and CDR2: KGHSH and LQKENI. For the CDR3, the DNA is TGTGCCAGCTCACCACTTGTGACAGGGGCCTACGAGCAGTACTTC. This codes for CASSPLVTGAYEQYF.

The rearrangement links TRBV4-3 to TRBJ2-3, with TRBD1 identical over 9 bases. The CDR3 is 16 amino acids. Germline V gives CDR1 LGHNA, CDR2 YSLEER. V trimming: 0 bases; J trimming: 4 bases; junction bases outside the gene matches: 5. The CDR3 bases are TGCGCCAGCAGCCAAGATCAAAGGACAGGGGCAGATACGCAGTATTTT. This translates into CASSQDQRTGADTQYF.

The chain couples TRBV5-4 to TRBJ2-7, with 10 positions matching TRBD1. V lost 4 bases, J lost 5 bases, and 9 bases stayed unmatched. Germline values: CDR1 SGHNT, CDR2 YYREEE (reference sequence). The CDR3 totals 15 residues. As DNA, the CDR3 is TGTGCCAGCAGCGTAAGACAGGGGGCGGGAAACGAGCAGTACTTC. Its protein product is CASSVRQGAGNEQYF.

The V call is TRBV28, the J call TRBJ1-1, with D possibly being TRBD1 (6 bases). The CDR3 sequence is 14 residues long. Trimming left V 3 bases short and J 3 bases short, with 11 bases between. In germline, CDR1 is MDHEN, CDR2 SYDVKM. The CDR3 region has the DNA TGTGCCAGCAGTTTTGGGGGGCTTTACACTGAAGCTTTCTTT. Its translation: CASSFGGLYTEAFF.

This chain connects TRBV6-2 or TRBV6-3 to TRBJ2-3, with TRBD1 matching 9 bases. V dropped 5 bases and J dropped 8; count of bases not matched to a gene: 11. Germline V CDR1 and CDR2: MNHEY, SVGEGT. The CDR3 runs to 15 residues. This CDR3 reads CASSRGTGHSGTQYF. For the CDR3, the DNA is TGTGCCAGCAGTCGGGGGACAGGGCATAGCGGTACGCAGTATTTT.

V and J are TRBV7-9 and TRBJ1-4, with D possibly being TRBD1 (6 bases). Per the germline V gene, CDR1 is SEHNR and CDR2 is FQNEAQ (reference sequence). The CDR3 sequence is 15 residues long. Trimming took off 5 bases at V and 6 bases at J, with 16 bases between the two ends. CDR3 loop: CASSRDGGADEKLFF. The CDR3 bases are TGTGCCAGCAGCCGAGACGGGGGCGCTGATGAAAAACTGTTTTTT.

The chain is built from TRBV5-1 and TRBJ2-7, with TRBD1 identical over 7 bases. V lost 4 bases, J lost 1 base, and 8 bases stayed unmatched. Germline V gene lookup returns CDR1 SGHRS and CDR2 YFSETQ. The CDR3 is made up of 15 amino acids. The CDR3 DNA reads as TGCGCCAGCAGCGCCGCCGGGACAGAGTCCTACGAGCAGTACTTC. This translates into CASSAAGTESYEQYF.

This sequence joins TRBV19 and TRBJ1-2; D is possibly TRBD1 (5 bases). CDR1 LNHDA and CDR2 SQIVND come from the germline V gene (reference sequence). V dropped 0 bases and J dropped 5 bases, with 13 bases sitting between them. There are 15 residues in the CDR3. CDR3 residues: CASSIDRQGLYGYTF. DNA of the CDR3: TGTGCCAGTAGTATAGATCGGCAGGGATTGTATGGCTACACCTTC.

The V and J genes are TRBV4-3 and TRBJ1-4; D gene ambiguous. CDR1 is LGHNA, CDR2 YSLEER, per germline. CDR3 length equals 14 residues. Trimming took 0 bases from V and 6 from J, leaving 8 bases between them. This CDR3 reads CASSQEVRDEKLFF. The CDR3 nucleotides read TGCGCCAGCAGCCAAGAAGTCAGAGATGAAAAACTGTTTTTT.

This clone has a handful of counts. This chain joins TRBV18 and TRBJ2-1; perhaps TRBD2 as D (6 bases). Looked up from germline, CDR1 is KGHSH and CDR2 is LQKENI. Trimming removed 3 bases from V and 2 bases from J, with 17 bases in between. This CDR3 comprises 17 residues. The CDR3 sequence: CASSPTRLAEAYNEQFF. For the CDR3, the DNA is TGTGCCAGCTCACCCACTCGATTAGCGGAGGCCTACAATGAGCAGTTCTTC.